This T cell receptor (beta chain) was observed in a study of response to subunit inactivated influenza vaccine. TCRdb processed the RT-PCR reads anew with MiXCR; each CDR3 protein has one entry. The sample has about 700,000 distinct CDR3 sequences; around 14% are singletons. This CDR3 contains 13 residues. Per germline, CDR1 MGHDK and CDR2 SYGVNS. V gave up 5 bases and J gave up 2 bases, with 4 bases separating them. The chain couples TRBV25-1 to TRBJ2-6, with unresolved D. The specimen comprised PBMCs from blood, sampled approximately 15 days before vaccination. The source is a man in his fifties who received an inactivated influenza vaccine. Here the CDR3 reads CASSRTGANVLTF. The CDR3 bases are TGTGCCAGCAGTAGGACTGGGGCCAACGTCCTGACTTTC.